These 32 T cell receptor beta chains were all obtained from the same sample, sequenced in a study of blood T cell repertoires in COVID-19. Profiling relied on immunoSEQ multiplex PCR, and the TCRdb table lists in-frame clones only, not all of them. The sample shows about 220,000 clones, 80% of them seen only once. The sequenced material came from peripheral blood. Receptor source: a human donor in a cohort sampled during active COVID-19.

This rearrangement joins TRBV19 to TRBJ2-5, with D unresolved. V was cut by 4 bases and J by 2 bases, with 14 bases left in between. CDR1 is LNHDA and CDR2 is SQIVND in the germline V gene (reference sequence). The CDR3 sequence is 15 residues long. Written as DNA, the CDR3 is TGTGCCAGTAGTAGCTTCGGGTTCACTCAAGAGACCCAGTACTTC. This gives the protein CASSSFGFTQETQYF.

The rearrangement uses TRBV3-1 (or the pseudogene TRBV3-2) and TRBJ2-3; tentative D call: TRBD1 (7 bases). CDR1 is LGHDT, CDR2 YNNKEL, per germline (reference sequence). The CDR3 loop spans 15 amino acids. The V gene lost 4 bases and the J gene lost 3 bases, with 14 bases spanning the gap. CDR3 sequence (DNA): TGTGCCAGCAGCCCAGGGGGGTACGATACAGATACGCAGTATTTT. Encoded protein: CASSPGGYDTDTQYF.

The DNA for the CDR3 is TGCGCCAGCAGCCAAGTCCTACAGGGGGGAACCTATAATTCACCCCTCCACTTT. This encodes CASSQVLQGGTYNSPLHF. J is TRBJ1-6 and V is TRBV4-3; 8 bases map to TRBD1. Germline trimming cut 1 base from V and 2 bases from J; bases unmatched to any gene: 7. CDR1 and CDR2 (germline): LGHNA, YSLEER. This CDR3 region has 18 residues.

This chain connects TRBV27 to TRBJ1-3, with TRBD1 matching 7 bases. Germline assignment: CDR1 MNHEY and CDR2 SMNVEV (reference sequence). This CDR3 has 15 amino acids. Trimming at V came to 0 bases and at J to 1 base, leaving 0 bases not matched to a gene. The CDR3 loop reads CASSLSTGSGNTIYF. The CDR3 DNA reads TGTGCCAGCAGTTTATCGACAGGGTCTGGAAACACCATATATTTT.

J is TRBJ2-7 and V is TRBV3-1 (or the pseudogene TRBV3-2); D ambiguous. The ends were cut back, 2 bases at V and 3 bases at J, with 8 bases in the middle. Looked up from germline, CDR1 is LGHDT and CDR2 is YNNKEL (reference sequence). The CDR3 runs to 13 residues. The CDR3 coding sequence is TGTGCCAGCAGCCAACCCTATTTCTACGAGCAGTACTTC. This encodes CASSQPYFYEQYF.

The chain uses TRBV5-5 and TRBJ1-5; 8 positions match TRBD1. This CDR3 is 15 amino acids long. V gave up 4 bases and J gave up 2 bases; unmatched junction bases: 5. Germline CDR1 and CDR2: SGHKS and YYEKEE (reference sequence). CDR3 in DNA: TGTGCCAGCAGCACCACAGGGGGAGGCAATCAGCCCCAGCATTTT. Translated, it gives CASSTTGGGNQPQHF.

The chain uses TRBV5-4 and TRBJ2-1; weak D call: TRBD1 (6 bases). Trimming shortened V by 4 bases and J by 1 base, and 12 bases separated the two germline ends. Germline V gene sequence: CDR1 SGHNT, CDR2 YYREEE (reference sequence). This CDR3 region has 15 residues. The CDR3 bases are TGTGCCAGCAGCCTGGACAGTCAATCCTACAATGAGCAGTTCTTC. This gives the protein CASSLDSQSYNEQFF.

As to this clone: Other DNA sequences from this sample encode an identical CDR3 as well. The chain employs TRBV5-4 and TRBJ1-2, with unresolved D. CDR1 and CDR2 from the germline V gene are SGHNT and YYREEE (reference sequence). This CDR3 region has 13 residues. V dropped 0 bases and J dropped 2 bases, with 5 bases sitting between them. The CDR3 protein is CASSLDRNYGYTF. In nucleotides, the CDR3 is TGTGCCAGCAGCTTGGACAGAAACTATGGCTACACCTTC.

This chain's CDR3 is CASGRSPETQYF. The CDR3 DNA reads as TGCGCCAGCGGTCGCAGTCCAGAGACCCAGTACTTC. The chain has TRBV5-1 and TRBJ2-5, with D uncertain. The CDR3 extends over 12 amino acids. Between the trimmed V and J ends, which lost 7 bases and 4 bases, there was a span of 11 bases. Per the germline V gene, CDR1 is SGHRS and CDR2 is YFSETQ.

The chain links TRBV3-1 (or the pseudogene TRBV3-2) to TRBJ2-2; D remains unclear. Germline assignment: CDR1 LGHDT and CDR2 YNNKEL (reference sequence). Between the trimmed V and J ends, which lost 1 base and 2 bases, there was a span of 5 bases. CDR3 size: 14 residues. The CDR3 DNA follows: TGTGCCAGCAGCCAAGGAGGTAACACCGGGGAGCTGTTTTTT. This translates into CASSQGGNTGELFF.

The DNA for the CDR3 is TGTGCCAGCAGCTTAGAGATCCCCAAGACAAGCAATGAAAAACTGTTTTTT. Amino acids: CASSLEIPKTSNEKLFF. This chain connects TRBV7-8 to TRBJ1-4; D not resolved. V lost 1 base to trimming and J lost 5 bases, with 17 bases between them. The CDR3 covers 17 residues. CDR1 and CDR2 from the germline V gene are SGHVS and FQNEAQ.

The CDR3 spells CASSPPGVNQPQHF. The CDR3 DNA is TGTGCCAGCAGCCCCCCTGGAGTCAATCAGCCCCAGCATTTT. The V call is TRBV7-2, the J call TRBJ1-5, with D hard to call. The CDR3 has 14 amino acids. Germline CDR1 SGHTA, CDR2 FQGNSA. Trimming pared 5 bases from V and 3 bases from J, leaving 11 bases between.

V and J are TRBV28 and TRBJ1-2; D gene ambiguous. The germline CDR1 and CDR2 sequences are MDHEN and SYDVKM. V dropped 3 bases and J dropped 7 bases, with 18 bases sitting between them. The CDR3 runs 15 residues. The CDR3 sequence: CASSLPGVARSGYTF. CDR3 coding DNA: TGTGCCAGCAGTTTGCCCGGGGTTGCGAGGTCTGGCTACACCTTC.

This clone has just a few counts. V usage is TRBV14 and J usage is TRBJ2-1, with TRBD2 as a possible D gene (6 bases). Germline CDR1 and CDR2: SGHDN and FVKESK. This CDR3 is built from 16 residues. V was shortened by 5 bases and J by 13 bases, with 27 bases between the two germline ends. The CDR3: CASSGGAEPSLKGQFF. The DNA of the CDR3 is TGTGCCAGCAGCGGAGGGGCAGAGCCGTCCCTTAAGGGACAGTTCTTC.

The DNA for the CDR3 is TGTGCCAGCACAAGTGGGGATCGCGGGAATCAGCCCCAGCATTTT. Encoded protein: CASTSGDRGNQPQHF. J is TRBJ1-5 and V is TRBV2; unclear D gene. V was trimmed by 7 bases and J by 4 bases, leaving 17 bases between them. The CDR3 sequence is 15 residues long. Germline V gene sequence: CDR1 SNHLY, CDR2 FYNNEI.

The chain employs TRBV4-3 and TRBJ1-2, with 9 bases matching TRBD1. The V gene end was trimmed by 0 bases and the J gene end by 8 bases; junction bases not matched to a gene: 4. Germline V gene data show CDR1 as LGHNA and CDR2 as YSLEER. The CDR3 consists of 14 residues. The chain's CDR3 is CASSQDLGQGGYTF. The DNA for the CDR3 is TGCGCCAGCAGCCAAGATCTCGGACAGGGGGGCTACACCTTC.

The rearrangement joins TRBV2 to TRBJ1-1; D is perhaps TRBD1 (5 bases). The CDR3 consists of 14 residues. Germline CDR1 reads SNHLY; CDR2 reads FYNNEI. V gave up 6 bases and J gave up 10 bases, with 21 bases separating them. DNA of the CDR3: TGTGCCAGCAGCGCGCTCCGGGACTCCACGGGAGCTTTCTTT. This translates into CASSALRDSTGAFF.

The genes are TRBV4-1 and TRBJ1-4; D is uncertain. Trimming shortened V by 2 bases and J by 7 bases, and 11 bases separated the two germline ends. The CDR3 is 14 amino acids. Germline CDR1 and CDR2: MGHRA and YSYEKL. As DNA, the CDR3 is TGCGCCAGCAGCCAAAGGCCCGAGGGTGAAAAACTGTTTTTT. Its protein is CASSQRPEGEKLFF.

The chain couples TRBV10-3 to TRBJ1-1, with 7 bases aligning to TRBD1. Per the germline V gene, CDR1 is ENHRY and CDR2 is SYGVKD. The CDR3 runs to 12 residues. The V segment lost 10 bases and the J segment 13 bases; nucleotides outside the gene matches: 15. The CDR3 coding sequence is TGTGCCAGCCGGGACAGCCTACGGAAGGGTTTCTTT. Translation: CASRDSLRKGFF.

This chain connects TRBV6-5 to TRBJ1-1; 8 bases line up with TRBD1. Germline lookup yields CDR1 MNHEY and CDR2 SVGAGI. The CDR3 contains 15 residues. V shed 10 bases and J 2 bases; nucleotides not matched to a gene: 12. CDR3 protein: CATSSPGGVNTEAFF. DNA of the CDR3: TGTGCCACCTCTTCACCAGGGGGCGTAAACACTGAAGCTTTCTTT.

This clone was recorded a few times. This chain connects TRBV2 to TRBJ2-1; TRBD2 might be the D (6 bases). CDR3 size: 16 residues. Looked up from germline, CDR1 is SNHLY and CDR2 is FYNNEI. Trimming shortened V by 4 bases and J by 0 bases, and 13 bases separated the two germline ends. The CDR3 DNA follows: TGTGCCAGCAGTGTGGTGGGAGGCAGCTCCTACAATGAGCAGTTCTTC. Its protein is CASSVVGGSSYNEQFF.

This chain links TRBV18 with TRBJ1-1, with D hard to call. Germline V CDR1 and CDR2: KGHSH, LQKENI. V was cut by 5 bases and J by 1 base, with 8 bases left in between. The CDR3 covers 13 residues. This CDR3 is CASSTTGNTEAFF. As DNA, the CDR3 is TGTGCCAGCTCAACGACGGGGAACACTGAAGCTTTCTTT.

The V gene is TRBV7-2, the J gene TRBJ2-7, with 7 bases fitting TRBD2. Per germline, CDR1 SGHTA and CDR2 FQGNSA. The V gene end was trimmed by 5 bases and the J gene end by 4 bases; junction bases not matched to a gene: 11. This CDR3 is built from 15 residues. The CDR3: CASSLTLAEVYEQYF. The CDR3 nucleotides read TGTGCCAGCAGCCTTACTCTAGCGGAAGTGTACGAGCAGTACTTC.

V gene TRBV27 combines with J gene TRBJ1-6; D is uncertain. The germline V gene has CDR1 MNHEY and CDR2 SMNVEV (reference sequence). The CDR3 has 19 residues. The V end lost 3 bases, the J end lost 2 bases, and 20 bases lay between the germline ends. This chain's CDR3 is CASSFSGNSVAPYNSPLHF. CDR3 coding DNA: TGTGCCAGCAGTTTTTCGGGGAATTCTGTTGCCCCCTATAATTCACCCCTCCACTTT.

This rearrangement joins TRBV28 to TRBJ1-1; no definite D call. The CDR3 is 11 residues long. V was clipped by 10 bases and J by 3 bases, with 9 bases between them. CDR1 and CDR2 (germline): MDHEN, SYDVKM. The CDR3 protein is CAIFFDTEAFF. For the CDR3, the DNA is TGTGCCATCTTTTTCGACACTGAAGCTTTCTTT.

This chain connects TRBV19 to TRBJ1-1, with D possibly being TRBD1 (6 bases). V lost 9 bases to trimming and J lost 6 bases, with 26 bases between them. The CDR3 covers 16 residues. Per the germline V gene, CDR1 is LNHDA and CDR2 is SQIVND (reference sequence). The CDR3 reads CASSLGTGRFPAEAFF. CDR3 nucleotides: TGTGCCAGCAGTCTGGGAACAGGGCGGTTCCCGGCTGAAGCTTTCTTT.

The gene calls are TRBV9 and TRBJ2-5; tentative D call: TRBD1 (5 bases). CDR1 SGDLS and CDR2 YYNGEE come from the germline V gene. The V and J ends lost 0 bases and 1 base respectively, with 16 bases between them. The CDR3 contains 17 residues. The CDR3 region is CASSVATTPRGQETQYF. The CDR3 DNA reads TGTGCCAGCAGCGTAGCTACGACGCCAAGGGGCCAAGAGACCCAGTACTTC. The variable domain in full, completed from reference TRBV9 and TRBJ2-5, reads DSGVTQTPKHLITATGQRVTLRCSPRSGDLSVYWYQQSLDQGLQFLIQYYNGEERAKGNILERFSAQQFPDLHSELNLSSLELGDSALYFCASSVATTPRGQETQYFGPGTRLLVL.

The rearrangement uses TRBV24-1 and TRBJ2-3, with 9 bases that match TRBD2. J gave up 3 bases and V 10 bases, and 10 bases lay outside the gene matches. This CDR3 is 15 amino acids long. Germline lookup yields CDR1 KGHDR and CDR2 SFDVKD. CDR3 loop: CATGGSGGFTDTQYF. CDR3 in DNA: TGTGCCACTGGGGGTAGCGGGGGTTTTACAGATACGCAGTATTTT.

The chain links TRBV6-2 or TRBV6-3 to TRBJ2-7; D uncertain. CDR3 length: 12 amino acids. The V gene lost 6 bases and the J gene lost 5 bases, with 11 bases spanning the gap. Germline assignment: CDR1 MNHEY and CDR2 SVGEGT. The CDR3 DNA reads as TGTGCCAGCAGCCCAATGTCTGACGAGCAGTACTTC. It translates to CASSPMSDEQYF.

The chain links TRBV3-1 (or the pseudogene TRBV3-2) to TRBJ2-2; the D gene is possibly TRBD1 (6 bases). This CDR3 is 16 amino acids long. V shed 1 base and J shed 6 bases, with 15 bases lying between them. Germline V gene data show CDR1 as LGHDT and CDR2 as YNNKEL (reference sequence). The DNA for the CDR3 is TGTGCCAGCAGCCAAGCAATCAGGGGTCGCGCCGGGGAGCTGTTTTTT. It yields the protein CASSQAIRGRAGELFF.

The rearrangement joins TRBV2 to TRBJ1-6, with 8 bases lining up with TRBD1. This CDR3 contains 14 residues. With V trimmed by 5 bases and J by 7 bases, 4 bases remained unmatched. In germline, CDR1 is SNHLY, CDR2 FYNNEI. The CDR3 spells CASSPRTGNSPLHF. The CDR3 DNA follows: TGTGCCAGCAGTCCTAGGACAGGGAATTCACCCCTCCACTTT.

This rearrangement joins TRBV11-2 to TRBJ2-1; D ambiguous. CDR1 and CDR2 (germline): SGHAT, FQNNGV. The CDR3 is 15 residues long. V lost 5 bases to trimming and J lost 0 bases, with 11 bases between them. Here the CDR3 reads CASSHEAVSYNEQFF. The DNA of the CDR3 is TGTGCCAGCAGCCACGAGGCAGTCTCCTACAATGAGCAGTTCTTC.